This T cell receptor (beta chain) came from a study of T cells in localized non-small cell lung cancer. In regard to this clone: Its antigen is currently unknown.

Study-wide results and caveats: In adjacent lung appeared a median 57 of the top 100 tumor clones. There was an association of higher blood T cell density with longer overall survival.

The V end lost 6 bases, the J end lost 6 bases, and 17 bases lay between the germline ends. The CDR3 totals 14 residues. In germline, CDR1 is WSHSY, CDR2 SAAADI. Sequencing used immunoSEQ multiplex PCR; TCRdb keeps in-frame clones, though not all of them. The table lists over 65,000 clones, approximately 88% of them singletons. Material: peripheral blood, obtained before any cancer treatment. J is TRBJ1-2 and V is TRBV10-2; a possible D gene is TRBD1 (5 bases). The receptor comes from a female donor older than 55 with stage I lung adenocarcinoma. The CDR3 nucleotides are TGCGCCAGCAGGGAAGCCTACCGGGGGGATGGCTACACCTTC. This encodes CASREAYRGDGYTF.